Following are 10 T cell receptor beta chains from one sample sequenced in a study of radiotherapy plus CTLA-4 blockade in lung cancer. Sequencing used immunoSEQ multiplex PCR; TCRdb keeps in-frame clones, though not all of them. Of 80,000 or so clones in the sample, 78% were seen once. Material: peripheral blood, obtained from a patient treated with radiotherapy plus ipilimumab. Receptors originate from a human donor with non-small cell lung cancer whose response to radiotherapy plus ipilimumab could not be evaluated. Some clones in this sample may be carry-over from other donors' samples.

The chain combines TRBV6-6 with TRBJ1-5; D is perhaps TRBD1 (5 bases). Deletions cut 4 bases from V and 1 base from J, with 11 bases between. CDR1 is MNHNY, CDR2 SVGAGI, per germline (reference sequence). The CDR3 extends over 15 amino acids. CDR3 bases: TGTGCCAGCAGTTTGCAGGGATCGAGCAATCAGCCCCAGCATTTT. Its protein product is CASSLQGSSNQPQHF.

The chain links TRBV10-3 to TRBJ1-1; 10 bases agree with TRBD1. Germline V gene sequence: CDR1 ENHRY, CDR2 SYGVKD. Trimming at V came to 10 bases and at J to 1 base, leaving 3 bases not matched to a gene. The CDR3 extends over 13 amino acids. CDR3 protein: CATGQGRNTEAFF. DNA of the CDR3: TGTGCCACGGGACAGGGGAGGAACACTGAAGCTTTCTTT.

The rearrangement uses TRBV5-1 and TRBJ2-7; 7 positions agree with TRBD1. The CDR3 is 14 residues long. V gave up 4 bases and J gave up 3 bases; unmatched junction bases: 7. The germline V gene has CDR1 SGHRS and CDR2 YFSETQ. CDR3 amino acids: CASSVGDSNYEQYF. For the CDR3, the DNA is TGCGCCAGCAGCGTAGGGGACAGTAACTACGAGCAGTACTTC.

V and J are TRBV5-1 and TRBJ1-1; 10 bases agree with TRBD1. CDR3 size: 17 residues. V lost 2 bases to trimming and J lost 6 bases; unmatched junction nucleotides: 13. Germline-derived CDR1 and CDR2 are SGHRS and YFSETQ. The CDR3 nucleotides are TGCGCCAGCAGCTTTATCCCGGGACAGGGGAGCGCCGCTGAAGCTTTCTTT. It translates to CASSFIPGQGSAAEAFF.

This clone was recorded a few times. The chain couples TRBV7-9 to TRBJ2-5; 7 nucleotides align to TRBD1. Germline V gene data show CDR1 as SEHNR and CDR2 as FQNEAQ (reference sequence). The CDR3 consists of 14 residues. V lost 3 bases, J lost 5 bases, and 6 bases stayed unmatched. CDR3 nucleotide sequence: TGTGCCAGCAGCTTTGTGAGGGGGCGGGAGACCCAGTACTTC. Translation gives CASSFVRGRETQYF.

This clone has a single count. This chain joins TRBV13 and TRBJ2-5; 13 bases fit TRBD2. Germline V gene data show CDR1 as PRHDT and CDR2 as FYEKMQ (reference sequence). The CDR3 loop spans 16 amino acids. V lost 2 bases to trimming and J lost 4 bases; unmatched junction nucleotides: 4. CDR3 amino acids: CASSLRLAGGPETQYF. CDR3 in DNA: TGTGCCAGCAGCTTACGACTAGCGGGGGGACCAGAGACCCAGTACTTC.

The rearrangement joins TRBV6-1 to TRBJ2-5; D is ambiguous. Germline values: CDR1 MNHNS, CDR2 SASEGT. Trimming removed 5 bases at V and 7 bases at J, with 14 bases between. The CDR3 is 13 amino acids. CDR3: CASSRFPAGTQYF. The CDR3 DNA reads TGTGCCAGCAGTCGGTTCCCTGCTGGGACCCAGTACTTC.

V and J are TRBV29-1 and TRBJ2-3, with D perhaps TRBD2 (7 bases). CDR3 length: 16 residues. Germline loops: CDR1 SQVTM, CDR2 ANQGSEA. V was shortened by 6 bases and J by 0 bases, with 19 bases between the two germline ends. The chain's CDR3 is CSVMGGQGTSTDTQYF. CDR3 in DNA: TGCAGCGTGATGGGAGGGCAGGGGACCAGCACAGATACGCAGTATTTT.

The V gene is TRBV5-4, the J gene TRBJ2-5, with D tentatively TRBD2 (7 bases). CDR3 length equals 17 residues. V shed 0 bases and J shed 3 bases, with 18 bases lying between them. From germline, CDR1 is SGHNT and CDR2 YYREEE (reference sequence). The chain's CDR3 is CASSLAGIGGAKETQYF. The CDR3 bases are TGTGCCAGCAGCTTGGCGGGGATAGGGGGGGCGAAAGAGACCCAGTACTTC.

The chain recombines TRBV6-6 with TRBJ2-3; D possibly corresponds to TRBD1 (5 bases). The V and J ends lost 2 bases and 0 bases respectively, with 9 bases between them. CDR1 and CDR2 from the germline V gene are MNHNY and SVGAGI (reference sequence). This CDR3 has 15 residues. The CDR3, as DNA: TGTGCCAGCAGTTACCGGGCAGGGAGCACAGATACGCAGTATTTT. The encoded protein is CASSYRAGSTDTQYF.